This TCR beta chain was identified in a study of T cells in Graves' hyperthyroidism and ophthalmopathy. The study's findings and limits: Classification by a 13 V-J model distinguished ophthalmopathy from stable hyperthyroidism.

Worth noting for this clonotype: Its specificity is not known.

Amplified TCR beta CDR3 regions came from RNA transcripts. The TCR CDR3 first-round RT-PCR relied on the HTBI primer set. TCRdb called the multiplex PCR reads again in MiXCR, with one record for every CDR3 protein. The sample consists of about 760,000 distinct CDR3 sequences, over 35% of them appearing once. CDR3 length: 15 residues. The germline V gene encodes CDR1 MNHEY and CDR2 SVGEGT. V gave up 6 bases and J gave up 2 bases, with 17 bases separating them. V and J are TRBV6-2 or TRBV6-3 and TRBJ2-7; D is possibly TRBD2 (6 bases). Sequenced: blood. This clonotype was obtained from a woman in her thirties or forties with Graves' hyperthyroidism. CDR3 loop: CASRTGLLGAYEQYF. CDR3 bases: TGTGCCAGCAGAACGGGACTCTTAGGCGCCTACGAGCAGTACTTC.